Following are 2 T cell receptor beta chains from one sample sequenced in a study of T cell responses to AZD1222 COVID-19 vaccine. Using immunoSEQ multiplex PCR, the repertoire was profiled, and TCRdb retains in-frame clones only, with some absent. The data contain roughly 76,000 clones, roughly 85% of them singletons. This material consisted of peripheral blood, taken on day 0 of AZD1222 vaccination. These receptors all stem from an adult in good health.

Worth noting for this clone: Other DNA sequences within the sample encode an identical CDR3. J is TRBJ2-6 and V is TRBV5-1, with D hard to call. V gave up 2 bases and J gave up 0 bases, with 3 bases separating them. The CDR3 extends over 14 amino acids. Germline V gene sequence: CDR1 SGHRS, CDR2 YFSETQ. In DNA, the CDR3 is TGCGCCAGCAGCTTAAGCTCTGGGGCCAACGTCCTGACTTTC. Amino acid sequence: CASSLSSGANVLTF.

This clone was picked up one time. The genes are TRBV6-5 and TRBJ1-2; 8 bases are shared with TRBD1. Losses at the gene ends were 6 bases for V and 6 bases for J; bases not matched to a gene: 6. Germline loops: CDR1 MNHEY, CDR2 SVGAGI. The CDR3 consists of 13 residues. The CDR3 region is CASSGQGQHGYTF. The CDR3 DNA follows: TGTGCCAGCAGCGGACAGGGTCAGCATGGCTACACCTTC.